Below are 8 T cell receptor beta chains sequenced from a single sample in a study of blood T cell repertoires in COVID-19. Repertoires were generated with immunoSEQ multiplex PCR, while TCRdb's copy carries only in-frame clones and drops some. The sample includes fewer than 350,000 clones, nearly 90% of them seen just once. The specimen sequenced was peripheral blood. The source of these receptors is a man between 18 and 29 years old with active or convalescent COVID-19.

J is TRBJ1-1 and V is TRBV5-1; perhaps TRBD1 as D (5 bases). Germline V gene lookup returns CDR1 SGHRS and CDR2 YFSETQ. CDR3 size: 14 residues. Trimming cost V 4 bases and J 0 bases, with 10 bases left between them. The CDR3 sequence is CASSLTGVNTEAFF. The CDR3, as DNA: TGCGCCAGCAGCCTGACGGGGGTGAACACTGAAGCTTTCTTT.

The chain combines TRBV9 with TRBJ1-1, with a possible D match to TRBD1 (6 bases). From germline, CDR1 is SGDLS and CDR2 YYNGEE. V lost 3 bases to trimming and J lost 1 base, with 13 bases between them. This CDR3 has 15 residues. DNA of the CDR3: TGTGCCAGCAGCGCCGGGGGGCCAGGGAACACTGAAGCTTTCTTT. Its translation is CASSAGGPGNTEAFF.

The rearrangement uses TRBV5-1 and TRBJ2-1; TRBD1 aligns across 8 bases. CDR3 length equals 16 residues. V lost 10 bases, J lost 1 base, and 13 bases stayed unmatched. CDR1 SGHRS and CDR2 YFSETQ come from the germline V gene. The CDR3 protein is CASSFRRGQSYNEQFF. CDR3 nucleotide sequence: TGCGCCTCCAGCTTCCGCAGGGGGCAATCCTACAATGAGCAGTTCTTC.

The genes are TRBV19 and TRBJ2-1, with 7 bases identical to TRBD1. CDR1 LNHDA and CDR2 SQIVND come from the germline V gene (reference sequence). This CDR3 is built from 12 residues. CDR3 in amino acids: CDPGTEDNEQFF. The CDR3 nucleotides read TGTGACCCCGGGACAGAGGATAATGAGCAGTTCTTC.

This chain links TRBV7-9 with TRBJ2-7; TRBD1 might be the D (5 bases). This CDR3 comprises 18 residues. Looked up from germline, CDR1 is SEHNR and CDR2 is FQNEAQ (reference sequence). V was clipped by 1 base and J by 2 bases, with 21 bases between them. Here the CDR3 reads CASSLVLSLQGGTYEQYF. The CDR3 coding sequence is TGTGCCAGCAGCTTAGTGTTAAGTTTGCAGGGTGGGACCTACGAGCAGTACTTC.

For the CDR3, the DNA is TGTGCCAGCTCACCCTCTTTCAGGGGGCGAGACTATGGCTACACCTTC. The encoded protein is CASSPSFRGRDYGYTF. The chain has TRBV18 and TRBJ1-2, with 8 bases lining up with TRBD1. This CDR3 has 16 residues. Trimming at V came to 3 bases and at J to 3 bases, leaving 9 bases not matched to a gene. The germline V gene encodes CDR1 KGHSH and CDR2 LQKENI. Based on the CDR3 plus reference TRBV18 and TRBJ1-2, the full variable domain is NAGVMQNPRHLVRRRGQEARLRCSPMKGHSHVYWYRQLPEEGLKFMVYLQKENIIDESGMPKERFSAEFPKEGPSILRIQQVVRGDSAAYFCASSPSFRGRDYGYTFGSGTRLTVV.

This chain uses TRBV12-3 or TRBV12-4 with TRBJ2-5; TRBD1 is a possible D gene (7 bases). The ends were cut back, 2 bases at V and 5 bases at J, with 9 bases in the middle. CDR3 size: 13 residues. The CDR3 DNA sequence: TGTGCCAGCAGTTTATCAGGGGGGGAGACCCAGTACTTC. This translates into CASSLSGGETQYF.

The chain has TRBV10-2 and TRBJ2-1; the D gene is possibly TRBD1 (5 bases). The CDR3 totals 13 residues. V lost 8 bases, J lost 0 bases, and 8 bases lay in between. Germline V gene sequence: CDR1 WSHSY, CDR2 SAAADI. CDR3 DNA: TGCGCCAGCCGAGACAGCTCCTACAATGAGCAGTTCTTC. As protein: CASRDSSYNEQFF.